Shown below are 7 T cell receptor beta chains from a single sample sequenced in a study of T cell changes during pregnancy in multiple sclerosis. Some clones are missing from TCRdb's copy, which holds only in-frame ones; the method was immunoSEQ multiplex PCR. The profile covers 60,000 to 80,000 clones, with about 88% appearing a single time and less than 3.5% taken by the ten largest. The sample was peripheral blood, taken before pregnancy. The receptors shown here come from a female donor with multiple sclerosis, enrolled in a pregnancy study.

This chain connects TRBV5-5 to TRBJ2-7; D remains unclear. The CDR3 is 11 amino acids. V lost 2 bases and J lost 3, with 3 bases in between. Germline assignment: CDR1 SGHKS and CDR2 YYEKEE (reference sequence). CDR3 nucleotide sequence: TGTGCCAGCAGCTTCAACTACGAGCAGTACTTC. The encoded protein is CASSFNYEQYF.

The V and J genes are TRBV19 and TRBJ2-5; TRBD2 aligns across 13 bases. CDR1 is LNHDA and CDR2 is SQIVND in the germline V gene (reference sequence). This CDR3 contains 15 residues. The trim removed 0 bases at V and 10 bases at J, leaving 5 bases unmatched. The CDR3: CASSIDHWTSGSQYF. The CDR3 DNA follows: TGTGCCAGTAGTATAGACCACTGGACTAGCGGGAGCCAGTACTTC.

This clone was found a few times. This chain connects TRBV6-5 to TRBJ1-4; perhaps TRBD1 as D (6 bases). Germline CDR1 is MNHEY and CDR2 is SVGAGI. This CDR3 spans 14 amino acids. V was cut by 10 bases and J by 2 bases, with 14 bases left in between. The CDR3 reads CATQRGWTNEKLFF. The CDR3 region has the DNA TGTGCCACCCAGAGGGGGTGGACTAATGAAAAACTGTTTTTT.

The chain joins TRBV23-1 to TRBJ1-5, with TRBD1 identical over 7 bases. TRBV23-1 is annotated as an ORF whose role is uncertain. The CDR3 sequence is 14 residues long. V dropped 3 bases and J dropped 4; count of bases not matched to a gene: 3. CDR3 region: CASSHPTGNQPQHF. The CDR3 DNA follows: TGCGCCAGCAGTCACCCGACAGGGAATCAGCCCCAGCATTTT.

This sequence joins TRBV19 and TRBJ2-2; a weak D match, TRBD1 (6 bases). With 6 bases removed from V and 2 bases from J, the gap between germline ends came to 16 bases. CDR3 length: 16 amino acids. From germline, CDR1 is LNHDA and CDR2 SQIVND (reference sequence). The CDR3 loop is CASRPGHNINTGELFF. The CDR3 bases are TGTGCCAGTAGGCCGGGACACAATATTAACACCGGGGAGCTGTTTTTT.

The CDR3 nucleotides are TGCGCCAGCAGCCAAGCGGTGACAGGGTTTTACGAGCAGTACTTC. Translating it yields CASSQAVTGFYEQYF. The J gene is TRBJ2-7, the V gene TRBV4-3; 7 nucleotides match TRBD1. Germline lookup yields CDR1 LGHNA and CDR2 YSLEER. V trimming: 1 base; J trimming: 4 bases; junction bases outside the gene matches: 7. The CDR3 contains 15 residues.

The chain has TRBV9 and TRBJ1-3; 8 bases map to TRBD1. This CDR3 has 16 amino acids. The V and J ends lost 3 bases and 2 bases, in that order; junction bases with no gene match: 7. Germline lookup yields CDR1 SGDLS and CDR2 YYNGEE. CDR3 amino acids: CASSARQGSPGNTIYF. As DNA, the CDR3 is TGTGCCAGCAGCGCCCGACAGGGGAGTCCTGGAAACACCATATATTTT.